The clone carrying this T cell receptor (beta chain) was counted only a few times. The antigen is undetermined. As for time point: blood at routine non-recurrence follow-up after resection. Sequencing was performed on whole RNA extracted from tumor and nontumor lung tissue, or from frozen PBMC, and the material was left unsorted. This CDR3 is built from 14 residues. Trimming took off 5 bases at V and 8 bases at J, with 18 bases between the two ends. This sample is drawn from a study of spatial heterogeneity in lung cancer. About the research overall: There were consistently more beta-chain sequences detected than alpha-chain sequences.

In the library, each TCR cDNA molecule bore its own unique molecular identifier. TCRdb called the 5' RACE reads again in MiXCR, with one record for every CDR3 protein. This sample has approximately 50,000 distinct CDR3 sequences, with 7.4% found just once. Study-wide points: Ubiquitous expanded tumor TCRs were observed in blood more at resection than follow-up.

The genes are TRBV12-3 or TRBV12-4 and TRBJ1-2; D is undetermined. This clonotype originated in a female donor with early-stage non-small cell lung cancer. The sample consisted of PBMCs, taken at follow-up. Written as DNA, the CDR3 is TGTGCCAGCAGTCCTGCGGGGAAGATTGAAGGCTACACCTTC. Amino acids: CASSPAGKIEGYTF.